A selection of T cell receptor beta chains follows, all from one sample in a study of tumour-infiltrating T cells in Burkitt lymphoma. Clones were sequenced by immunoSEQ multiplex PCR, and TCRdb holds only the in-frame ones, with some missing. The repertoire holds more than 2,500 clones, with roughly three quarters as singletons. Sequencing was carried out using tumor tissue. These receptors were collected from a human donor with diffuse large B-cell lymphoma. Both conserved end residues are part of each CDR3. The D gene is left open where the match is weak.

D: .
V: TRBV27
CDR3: CASSLLDSYNEQFF

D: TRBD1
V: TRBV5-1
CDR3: CVSSAGGQSSYEQYF

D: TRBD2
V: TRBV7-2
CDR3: CASSLNAGGRDEQYF

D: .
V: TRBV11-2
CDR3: CASSLGLGGTGELFF

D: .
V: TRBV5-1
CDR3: CASSWGDEQYF

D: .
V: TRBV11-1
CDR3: CASGDGRFSSTDTQYF

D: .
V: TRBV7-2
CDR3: CASSSTGWGTEAFF

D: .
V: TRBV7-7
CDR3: CASSLGDQETQYF

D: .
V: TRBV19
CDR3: CASSRYSGYTDTQYF

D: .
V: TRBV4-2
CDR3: CVSSLTTTETQYF

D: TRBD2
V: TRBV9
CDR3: CASSVGQAGGQRLDHEQFF

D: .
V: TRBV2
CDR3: CASSDRDNYGYTF

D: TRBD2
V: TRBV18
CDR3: CASSPRLAGVIETQYF

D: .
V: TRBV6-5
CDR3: CASSSVMGTEAFF

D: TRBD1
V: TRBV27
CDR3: CASSPDRAARDTQYF

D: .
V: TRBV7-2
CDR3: CASSLDRIYEQYF

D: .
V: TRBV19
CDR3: CASSITGQGYEQYF

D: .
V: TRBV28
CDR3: CASNKGWDYNSPLHF

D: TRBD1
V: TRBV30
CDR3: CACDRDSNQPQHF

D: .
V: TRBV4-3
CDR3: CASSQDGGSRGREQYF

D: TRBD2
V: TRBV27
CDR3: CASRTGGGAHYNEQFF

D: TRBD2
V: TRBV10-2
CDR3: CASGASGTDGEQYF

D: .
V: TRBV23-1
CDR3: CASSHGPLGYQETQYF

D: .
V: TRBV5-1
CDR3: CASSQSWDTEAFF

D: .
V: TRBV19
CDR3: CATTWGRAHYGYTF

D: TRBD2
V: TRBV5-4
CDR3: CASSPGLAQETQYF

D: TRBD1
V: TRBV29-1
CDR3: CSVRDRGGDGYTF

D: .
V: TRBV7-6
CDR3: CASSLKTGTGSYNEQFF

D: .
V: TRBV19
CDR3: CASSIQAFYEQYF

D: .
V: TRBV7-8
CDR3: CASSPLTGNYGYTF